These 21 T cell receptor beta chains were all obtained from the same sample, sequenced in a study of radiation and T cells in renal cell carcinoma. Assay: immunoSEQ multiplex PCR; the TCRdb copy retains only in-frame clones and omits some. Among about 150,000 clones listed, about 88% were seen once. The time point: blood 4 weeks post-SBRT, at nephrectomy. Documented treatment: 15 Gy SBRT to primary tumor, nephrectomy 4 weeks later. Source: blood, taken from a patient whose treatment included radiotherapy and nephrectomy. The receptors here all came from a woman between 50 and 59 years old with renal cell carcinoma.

The CDR3 spells CSVRDRSFNYGYTF. The CDR3 nucleotides are TGCAGCGTAAGGGACAGATCGTTTAACTATGGCTACACCTTC. This chain joins TRBV29-1 and TRBJ1-2, with TRBD1 matching over 7 bases. The CDR3 loop spans 14 amino acids. V was clipped by 6 bases and J by 1 base; unmatched bases: 8. Germline CDR1 SQVTM, CDR2 ANQGSEA.

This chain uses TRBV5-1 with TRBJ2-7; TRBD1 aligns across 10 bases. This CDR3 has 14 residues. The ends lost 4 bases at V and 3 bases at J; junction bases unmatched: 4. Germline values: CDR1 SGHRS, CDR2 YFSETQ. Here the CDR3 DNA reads TGCGCCAGCAGCACGGGACAGGGGAACTACGAGCAGTACTTC. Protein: CASSTGQGNYEQYF.

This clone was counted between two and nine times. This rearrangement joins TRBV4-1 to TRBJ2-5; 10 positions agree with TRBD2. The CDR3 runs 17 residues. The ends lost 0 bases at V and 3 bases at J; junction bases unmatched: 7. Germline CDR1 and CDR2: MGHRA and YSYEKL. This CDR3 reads CASSQDHILAGEETQYF. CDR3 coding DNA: TGCGCCAGCAGCCAAGACCACATCCTAGCGGGGGAAGAGACCCAGTACTTC.

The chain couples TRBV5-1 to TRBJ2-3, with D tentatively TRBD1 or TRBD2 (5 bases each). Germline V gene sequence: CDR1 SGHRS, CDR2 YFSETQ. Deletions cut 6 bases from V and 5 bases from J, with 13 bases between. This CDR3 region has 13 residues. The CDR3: CASMTGLLDTQYF. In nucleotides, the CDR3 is TGCGCCAGCATGACGGGGCTATTAGATACGCAGTATTTT. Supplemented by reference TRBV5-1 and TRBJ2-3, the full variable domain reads KAGVTQTPRYLIKTRGQQVTLSCSPISGHRSVSWYQQTPGQGLQFLFEYFSETQRNKGNFPGRFSGRQFSNSRSEMNVSTLELGDSALYLCASMTGLLDTQYFGPGTRLTVL.

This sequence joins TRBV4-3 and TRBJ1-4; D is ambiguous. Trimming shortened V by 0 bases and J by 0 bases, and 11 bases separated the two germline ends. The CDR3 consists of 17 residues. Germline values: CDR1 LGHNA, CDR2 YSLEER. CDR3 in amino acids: CASSQDLTPATNEKLFF. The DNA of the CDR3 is TGCGCCAGCAGCCAAGATTTGACTCCTGCAACTAATGAAAAACTGTTTTTT.

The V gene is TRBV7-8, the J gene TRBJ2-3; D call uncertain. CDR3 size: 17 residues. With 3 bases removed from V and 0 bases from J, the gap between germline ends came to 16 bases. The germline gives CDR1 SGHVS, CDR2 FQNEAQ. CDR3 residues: CASSFPPARASTDTQYF. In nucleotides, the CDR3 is TGTGCCAGCAGCTTCCCACCAGCGAGAGCTAGCACAGATACGCAGTATTTT.

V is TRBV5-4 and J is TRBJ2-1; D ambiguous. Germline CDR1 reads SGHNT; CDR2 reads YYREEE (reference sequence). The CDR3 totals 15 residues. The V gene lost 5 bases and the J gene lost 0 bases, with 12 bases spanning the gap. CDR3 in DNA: TGTGCCAGCAGTCGGCGGAGCCTCTCCTACAATGAGCAGTTCTTC. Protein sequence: CASSRRSLSYNEQFF. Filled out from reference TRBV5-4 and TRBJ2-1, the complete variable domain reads ETGVTQSPTHLIKTRGQQVTLRCSSQSGHNTVSWYQQALGQGPQFIFQYYREEENGRGNFPPRFSGLQFPNYSSELNVNALELDDSALYLCASSRRSLSYNEQFFGPGTRLTVL.

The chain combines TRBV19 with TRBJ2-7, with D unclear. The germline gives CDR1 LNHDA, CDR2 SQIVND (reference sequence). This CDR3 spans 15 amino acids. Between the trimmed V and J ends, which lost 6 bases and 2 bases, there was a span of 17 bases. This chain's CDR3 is CASSLMSSPTYEQYF. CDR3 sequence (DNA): TGTGCCAGTAGCCTGATGTCTTCCCCTACCTACGAGCAGTACTTC.

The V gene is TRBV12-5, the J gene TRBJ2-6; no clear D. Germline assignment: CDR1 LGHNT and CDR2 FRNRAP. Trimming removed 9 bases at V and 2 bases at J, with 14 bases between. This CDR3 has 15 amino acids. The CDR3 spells CARDDGITGANVLTF. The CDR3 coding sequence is TGTGCTAGGGACGATGGGATCACTGGGGCCAACGTCCTGACTTTC.

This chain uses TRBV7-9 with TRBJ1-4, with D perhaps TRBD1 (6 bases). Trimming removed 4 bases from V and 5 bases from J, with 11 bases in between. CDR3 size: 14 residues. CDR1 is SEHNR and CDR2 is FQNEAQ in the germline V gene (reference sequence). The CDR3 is CASSSGQPNEKLFF. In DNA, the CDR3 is TGTGCCAGCAGCTCGGGACAACCGAATGAAAAACTGTTTTTT.

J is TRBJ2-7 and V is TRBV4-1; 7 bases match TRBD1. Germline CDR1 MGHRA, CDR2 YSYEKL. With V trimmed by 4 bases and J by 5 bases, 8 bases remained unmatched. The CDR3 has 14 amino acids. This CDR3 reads CASSPRTGVDEQYF. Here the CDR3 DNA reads TGCGCCAGCAGCCCCCGCACAGGGGTGGACGAGCAGTACTTC.

Written as DNA, the CDR3 is TGTGCCAGCAGCTTTGGAGGGTTCGAGCAGTTCTTC. Its protein product is CASSFGGFEQFF. V usage is TRBV5-6 and J usage is TRBJ2-1; D perhaps matches TRBD2 (6 bases). Trimming removed 2 bases from V and 10 bases from J, with 10 bases in between. The CDR3 sequence is 12 residues long. Germline CDR1 and CDR2: SGHDT and YYEEEE.

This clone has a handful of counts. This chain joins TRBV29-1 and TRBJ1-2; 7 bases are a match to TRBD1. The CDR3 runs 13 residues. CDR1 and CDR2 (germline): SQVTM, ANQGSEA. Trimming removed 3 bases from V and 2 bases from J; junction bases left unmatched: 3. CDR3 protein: CSVDGRGNYGYTF. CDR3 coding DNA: TGCAGCGTTGACGGCAGGGGGAACTATGGCTACACCTTC.

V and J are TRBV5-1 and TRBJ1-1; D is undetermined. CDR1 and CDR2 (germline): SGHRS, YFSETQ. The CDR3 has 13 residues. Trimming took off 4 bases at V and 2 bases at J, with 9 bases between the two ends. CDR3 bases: TGCGCCAGCAGCCTGTCGGCTAACACTGAAGCTTTCTTT. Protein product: CASSLSANTEAFF. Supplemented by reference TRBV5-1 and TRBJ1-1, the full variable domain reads KAGVTQTPRYLIKTRGQQVTLSCSPISGHRSVSWYQQTPGQGLQFLFEYFSETQRNKGNFPGRFSGRQFSNSRSEMNVSTLELGDSALYLCASSLSANTEAFFGQGTRLTVV.

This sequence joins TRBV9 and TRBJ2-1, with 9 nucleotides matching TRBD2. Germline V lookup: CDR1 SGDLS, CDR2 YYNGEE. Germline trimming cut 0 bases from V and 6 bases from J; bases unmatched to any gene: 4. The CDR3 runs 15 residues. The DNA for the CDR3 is TGTGCCAGCAGCGTAGGGTCTAGCGGGGCCAATGAGCAGTTCTTC. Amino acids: CASSVGSSGANEQFF. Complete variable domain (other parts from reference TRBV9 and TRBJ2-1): DSGVTQTPKHLITATGQRVTLRCSPRSGDLSVYWYQQSLDQGLQFLIQYYNGEERAKGNILERFSAQQFPDLHSELNLSSLELGDSALYFCASSVGSSGANEQFFGPGTRLTVL.

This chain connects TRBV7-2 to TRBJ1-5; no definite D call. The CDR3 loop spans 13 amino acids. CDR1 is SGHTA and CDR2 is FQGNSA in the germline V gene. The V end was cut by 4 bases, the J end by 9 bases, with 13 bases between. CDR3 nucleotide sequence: TGTGCCAGCAGCTCTACTCAGGCTGCGCCCCAGCATTTT. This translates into CASSSTQAAPQHF. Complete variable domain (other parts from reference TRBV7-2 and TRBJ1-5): GAGVSQSPSNKVTEKGKDVELRCDPISGHTALYWYRQSLGQGLEFLIYFQGNSAPDKSGLPSDRFSAERTGGSVSTLTIQRTQQEDSAVYLCASSSTQAAPQHFGDGTRLSIL.

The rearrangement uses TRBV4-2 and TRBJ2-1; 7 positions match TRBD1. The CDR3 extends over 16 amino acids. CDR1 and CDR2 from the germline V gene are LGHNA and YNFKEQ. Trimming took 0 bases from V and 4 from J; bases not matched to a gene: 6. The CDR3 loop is CASSQDEGAGYNEQFF. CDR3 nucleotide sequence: TGTGCCAGCAGCCAAGACGAGGGGGCAGGGTACAATGAGCAGTTCTTC.

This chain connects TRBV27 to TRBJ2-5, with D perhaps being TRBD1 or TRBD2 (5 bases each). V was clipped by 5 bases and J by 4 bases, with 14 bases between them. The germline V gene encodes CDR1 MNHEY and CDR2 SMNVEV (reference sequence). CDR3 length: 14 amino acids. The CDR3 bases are TGTGCCAGCAGTCGACAGCGAGGGAGAGAGACCCAGTACTTC. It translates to CASSRQRGRETQYF.

The CDR3 region is CASDGGAGGVGELFF. Written as DNA, the CDR3 is TGTGCCAGCGACGGTGGAGCGGGGGGGGTCGGGGAGCTGTTTTTT. This rearrangement joins TRBV10-3 to TRBJ2-2; TRBD2 aligns across 10 bases. CDR3 length: 15 residues. Germline CDR1 ENHRY, CDR2 SYGVKD. With V trimmed by 10 bases and J by 7 bases, 12 bases remained unmatched.

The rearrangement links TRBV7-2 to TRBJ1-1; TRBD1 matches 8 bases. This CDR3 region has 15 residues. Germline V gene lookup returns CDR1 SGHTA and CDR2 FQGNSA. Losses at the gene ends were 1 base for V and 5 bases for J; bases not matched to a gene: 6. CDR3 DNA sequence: TGTGCCAGCAGCTTAGGGGCAGGGGGCTTTACTGAAGCTTTCTTT. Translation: CASSLGAGGFTEAFF.

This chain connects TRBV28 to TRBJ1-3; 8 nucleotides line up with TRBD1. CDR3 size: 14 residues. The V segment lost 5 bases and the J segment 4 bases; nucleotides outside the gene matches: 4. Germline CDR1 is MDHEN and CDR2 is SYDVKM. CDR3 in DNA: TGTGCCAGCAGTCCCGGGGACAGGGGAAACACCATATATTTT. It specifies CASSPGDRGNTIYF.